This T cell receptor beta chain was captured by sequencing in a study of regulatory T cells in long-lasting Graves disease. The time point denotes: newly diagnosed GD, antithyroid drugs for less than 3 months. Isolated PBMC RNA provided the starting material for the TCR library. The germline V and J ends were trimmed by 0 bases and 3 bases, with 14 bases remaining between them. The V gene's germline CDR1 is DFQATT and CDR2 SNEGSKA (reference sequence). This CDR3 contains 15 residues. With iRepertoire HTBI primers and Arm-PCR of CDR3 regions, TCR beta libraries were built. TCRdb called the multiplex PCR reads again in MiXCR, with one record for every CDR3 protein. The data contain about 540,000 distinct CDR3 sequences, 13% of them singletons. This clonotype was counted at least ten times. Another study also made use of these data, one on T cells in Graves' hyperthyroidism and ophthalmopathy. That source notes: Newly diagnosed hyperthyroidism patients aged 18 to 65 years had disease lasting under 2 months. Investigators excluded patients with uncontrolled infection, other autoimmune disease, pregnancy or lactation. Based on clinical symptoms, serum thyroxine and TRAb, thyroid ultrasound and orbital computed tomography, diagnoses were reached.

The source was peripheral blood mononuclear cells (PBMCs), collected at new diagnosis, from a patient treated with antithyroid drugs. The chain links TRBV20-1 to TRBJ2-5; a weak D match, TRBD1 (6 bases). This receptor was taken from a man aged 25 to 40 with Graves disease. The CDR3 loop is CSARDLMDSKETQYF. The CDR3 DNA sequence: TGCAGTGCTAGAGATCTGATGGACAGTAAAGAGACCCAGTACTTC.